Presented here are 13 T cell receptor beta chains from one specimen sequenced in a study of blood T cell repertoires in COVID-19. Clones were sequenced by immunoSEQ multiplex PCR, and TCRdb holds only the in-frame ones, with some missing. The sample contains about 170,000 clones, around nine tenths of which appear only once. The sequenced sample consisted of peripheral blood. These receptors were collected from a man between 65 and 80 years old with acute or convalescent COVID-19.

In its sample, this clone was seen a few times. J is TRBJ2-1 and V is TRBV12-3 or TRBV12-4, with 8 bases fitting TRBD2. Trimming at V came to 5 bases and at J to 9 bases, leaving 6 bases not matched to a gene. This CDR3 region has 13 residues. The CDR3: CASSPRTSGEQFF. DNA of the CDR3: TGTGCCAGCAGTCCGCGTACTAGCGGTGAGCAGTTCTTC.

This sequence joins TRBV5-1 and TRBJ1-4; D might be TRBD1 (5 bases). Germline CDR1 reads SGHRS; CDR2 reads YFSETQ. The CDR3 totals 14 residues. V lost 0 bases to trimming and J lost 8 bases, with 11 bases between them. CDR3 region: CASSLEGRREKLFF. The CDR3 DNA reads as TGCGCCAGCAGCTTGGAGGGGCGCCGGGAAAAACTGTTTTTT.

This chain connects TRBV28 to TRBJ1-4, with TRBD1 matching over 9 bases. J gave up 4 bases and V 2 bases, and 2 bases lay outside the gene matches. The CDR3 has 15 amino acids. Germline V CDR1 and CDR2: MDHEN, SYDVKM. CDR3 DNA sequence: TGTGCCAGCAGTTTAGGGGGACAGGGTAATGAAAAACTGTTTTTT. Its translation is CASSLGGQGNEKLFF.

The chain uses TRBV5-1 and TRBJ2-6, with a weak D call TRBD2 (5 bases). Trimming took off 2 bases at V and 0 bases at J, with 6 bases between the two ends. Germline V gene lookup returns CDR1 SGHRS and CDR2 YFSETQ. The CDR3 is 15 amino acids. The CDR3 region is CASSFGGSGANVLTF. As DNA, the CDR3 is TGCGCCAGCAGCTTTGGAGGCTCTGGGGCCAACGTCCTGACTTTC.

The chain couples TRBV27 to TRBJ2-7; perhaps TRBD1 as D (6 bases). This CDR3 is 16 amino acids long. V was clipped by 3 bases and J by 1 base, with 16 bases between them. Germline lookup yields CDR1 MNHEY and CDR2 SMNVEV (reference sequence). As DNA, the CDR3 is TGTGCCAGCAGTTTGACCCCCGGGACATTTTCCTACGAGCAGTACTTC. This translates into CASSLTPGTFSYEQYF.

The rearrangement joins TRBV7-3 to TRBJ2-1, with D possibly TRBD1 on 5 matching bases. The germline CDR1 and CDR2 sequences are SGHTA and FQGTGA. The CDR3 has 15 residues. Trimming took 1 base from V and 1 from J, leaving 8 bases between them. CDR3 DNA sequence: TGTGCCAGCAGCTTAAGAGACAGATCCTACAATGAGCAGTTCTTC. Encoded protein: CASSLRDRSYNEQFF.

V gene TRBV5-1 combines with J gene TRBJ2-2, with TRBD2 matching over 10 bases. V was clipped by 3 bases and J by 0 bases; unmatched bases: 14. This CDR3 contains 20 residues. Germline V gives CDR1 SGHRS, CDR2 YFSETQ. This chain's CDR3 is CASSSLPLAGVRANTGELFF. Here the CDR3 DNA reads TGCGCCAGCAGCTCCCTCCCGCTAGCGGGAGTGAGGGCGAACACCGGGGAGCTGTTTTTT.

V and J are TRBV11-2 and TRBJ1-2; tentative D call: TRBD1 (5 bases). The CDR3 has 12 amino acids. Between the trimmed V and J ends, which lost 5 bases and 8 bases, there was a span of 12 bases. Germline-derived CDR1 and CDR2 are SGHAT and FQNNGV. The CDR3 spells CASSPGGFGYTF. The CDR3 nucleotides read TGTGCCAGCAGCCCGGGGGGGTTCGGCTACACCTTC.

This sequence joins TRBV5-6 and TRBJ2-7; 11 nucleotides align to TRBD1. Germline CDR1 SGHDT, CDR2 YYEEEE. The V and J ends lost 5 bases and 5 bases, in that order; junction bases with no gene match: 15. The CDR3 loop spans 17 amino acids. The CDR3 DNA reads TGTGCCAGCAGGGAAGGACAGGGGGCCTCGGGGGAGAACGAGCAGTACTTC. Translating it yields CASREGQGASGENEQYF. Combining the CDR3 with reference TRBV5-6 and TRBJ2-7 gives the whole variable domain DAGVTQSPTHLIKTRGQQVTLRCSPKSGHDTVSWYQQALGQGPQFIFQYYEEEERQRGNFPDRFSGHQFPNYSSELNVNALLLGDSALYLCASREGQGASGENEQYFGPGTRLTVT.

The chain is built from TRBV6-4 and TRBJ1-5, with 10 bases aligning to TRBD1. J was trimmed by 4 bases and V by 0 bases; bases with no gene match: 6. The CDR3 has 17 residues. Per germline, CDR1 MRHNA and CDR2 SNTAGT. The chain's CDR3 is CASSDSGPGQGNQPQHF. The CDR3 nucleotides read TGTGCCAGCAGTGACTCGGGGCCGGGACAGGGGAATCAGCCCCAGCATTTT.

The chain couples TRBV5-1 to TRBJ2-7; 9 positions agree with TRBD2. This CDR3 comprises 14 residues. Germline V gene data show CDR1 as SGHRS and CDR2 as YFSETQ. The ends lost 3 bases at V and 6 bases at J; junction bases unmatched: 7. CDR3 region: CASSSFGTSSEQYF. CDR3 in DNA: TGCGCCAGCAGCTCATTTGGGACTAGCTCCGAGCAGTACTTC.

The CDR3 spells CSVGTGKDYGYTF. For the CDR3, the DNA is TGCAGCGTTGGTACAGGGAAAGACTATGGCTACACCTTC. The V gene is TRBV29-1, the J gene TRBJ1-2, with D perhaps TRBD1 (6 bases). Germline CDR1 reads SQVTM; CDR2 reads ANQGSEA. The CDR3 contains 13 residues. V lost 4 bases and J lost 3, with 12 bases in between.

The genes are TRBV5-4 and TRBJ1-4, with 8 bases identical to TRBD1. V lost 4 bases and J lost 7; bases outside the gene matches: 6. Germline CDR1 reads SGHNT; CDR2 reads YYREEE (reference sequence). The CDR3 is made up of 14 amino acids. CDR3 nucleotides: TGTGCCAGCAGCCAGGGGGCTTTGGCTGAAAAACTGTTTTTT. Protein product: CASSQGALAEKLFF. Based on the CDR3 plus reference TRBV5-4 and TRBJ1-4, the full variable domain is ETGVTQSPTHLIKTRGQQVTLRCSSQSGHNTVSWYQQALGQGPQFIFQYYREEENGRGNFPPRFSGLQFPNYSSELNVNALELDDSALYLCASSQGALAEKLFFGSGTQLSVL.